One and the same sample provided the 14 T cell receptor beta chains below, sequenced in a study of cytomegalovirus exposure and HLA in healthy donors. The PCR made use of 60 Vbeta and 13 Jbeta primers. The table came from immunoSEQ multiplex PCR; TCRdb's copy has only in-frame clones and leaves some out. The data hold 150,000 to 200,000 clones, with 65% to 80% observed a single time. Sequenced sample: PBMCs. The receptors originated from a woman aged 30 to 39 in good health and CMV-seropositive.

The CDR3 here is CASSSLFATSTDTQYF. CDR3 in DNA: TGTGCCAGCAGCTCCCTGTTTGCCACTAGCACAGATACGCAGTATTTT. The V and J genes are TRBV7-9 and TRBJ2-3, with D unclear. The V and J ends lost 4 bases and 0 bases respectively, with 14 bases between them. The CDR3 consists of 16 residues. Germline CDR1 SEHNR, CDR2 FQNEAQ (reference sequence).

This chain uses TRBV5-4 with TRBJ1-2; 7 bases are shared with TRBD1. The J segment lost 5 bases and the V segment lost 0 bases, leaving 10 bases of the junction unmatched. The CDR3 has 16 amino acids. Germline lookup yields CDR1 SGHNT and CDR2 YYREEE (reference sequence). This CDR3 reads CASSLGGRDSLYGYTF. The CDR3 nucleotides are TGTGCCAGCAGCTTGGGGGGCCGGGACAGTCTTTATGGCTACACCTTC.

The CDR3 DNA follows: TGTGCCAGCAGCTTAGGCCGGGCGGGGACAGATACGCAGTATTTT. Its protein is CASSLGRAGTDTQYF. This sequence joins TRBV13 and TRBJ2-3, with a weak D call TRBD2 (6 bases). Germline-derived CDR1 and CDR2 are PRHDT and FYEKMQ (reference sequence). V dropped 0 bases and J dropped 3 bases, with 10 bases sitting between them. This CDR3 has 15 amino acids.

This clone has just a few counts. The same CDR3 arises from other DNA sequences in this sample as well. This chain connects TRBV10-3 to TRBJ1-2; D is perhaps TRBD1 (5 bases). Trimming removed 3 bases from V and 8 bases from J, with 7 bases in between. Germline V gives CDR1 ENHRY, CDR2 SYGVKD. The CDR3 has 11 residues. The CDR3 sequence is CAISEGEGYTF. The CDR3 DNA reads as TGTGCCATCAGTGAAGGGGAAGGCTACACCTTC.

The V and J genes are TRBV6-1 and TRBJ1-2; 7 bases are a match to TRBD1. The CDR3 totals 15 residues. V shed 6 bases and J 8 bases; nucleotides not matched to a gene: 15. Germline assignment: CDR1 MNHNS and CDR2 SASEGT. CDR3 nucleotide sequence: TGTGCCAGCAGCGTTACCGGGACAGTTATGGCGGGCTACACCTTC. Amino acid sequence: CASSVTGTVMAGYTF.

This chain uses TRBV5-4 with TRBJ2-7, with 11 bases identical to TRBD2. J gave up 2 bases and V 4 bases, and 11 bases lay outside the gene matches. Germline V CDR1 and CDR2: SGHNT, YYREEE (reference sequence). This CDR3 has 17 amino acids. CDR3 protein: CASSRGVTSGSAYEQYF. DNA for the CDR3: TGTGCCAGCAGCCGCGGGGTTACTAGCGGGAGCGCCTACGAGCAGTACTTC.

V usage is TRBV15 and J usage is TRBJ1-5; the D gene is possibly TRBD1 (6 bases). CDR3 length equals 15 residues. The germline V gene has CDR1 LNHNV and CDR2 YYDKDF (reference sequence). V gave up 4 bases and J gave up 2 bases, with 12 bases separating them. CDR3 in DNA: TGTGCCACCAGCAAACTGAGACAGGGCAATCAGCCCCAGCATTTT. Residues: CATSKLRQGNQPQHF.

V is TRBV6-6 and J is TRBJ1-1; 7 bases map to TRBD1. V was pared by 0 bases and J by 2 bases, with 6 bases of the junction left unmatched. The CDR3 runs to 16 residues. CDR1 is MNHNY, CDR2 SVGAGI, per germline (reference sequence). This chain's CDR3 is CASSYSVTGINTEAFF. CDR3 nucleotide sequence: TGTGCCAGCAGTTACTCCGTGACAGGGATAAACACTGAAGCTTTCTTT.

This clone was seen a handful of times. The chain employs TRBV5-5 and TRBJ2-4, with TRBD2 identical over 11 bases. The CDR3 contains 17 residues. The ends lost 3 bases at V and 0 bases at J; junction bases unmatched: 5. CDR1 is SGHKS and CDR2 is YYEKEE in the germline V gene (reference sequence). The CDR3 region has the DNA TGTGCCAGCAGCTCGTGGACTAGCGGGCTAGCCAAAAACATTCAGTACTTC. This codes for CASSSWTSGLAKNIQYF.

The J gene is TRBJ1-1, the V gene TRBV21-1; TRBD1 was called by the table and not checked on the DNA. TRBV21-1 is an annotated pseudogene. This CDR3 is 15 amino acids long. The DNA of the CDR3 is TGTGCCAGCAGCAAACAAGACAGGGGAGACACTGAAGCTTTCTTT. This gives the protein CASSKQDRGDTEAFF.

This clone appeared a few times. V and J are TRBV6-5 and TRBJ1-3; D is unresolved. V shed 6 bases and J shed 0 bases, with 9 bases lying between them. CDR3 length: 14 residues. In germline, CDR1 is MNHEY, CDR2 SVGAGI. The CDR3 DNA is TGTGCCAGCAGCCCCTCCTTCTCTGGAAACACCATATATTTT. This gives the protein CASSPSFSGNTIYF.

The J gene is TRBJ2-7, the V gene TRBV27; 11 positions agree with TRBD1. The germline V gene encodes CDR1 MNHEY and CDR2 SMNVEV (reference sequence). The CDR3 sequence is 15 residues long. Trimming cost V 1 base and J 5 bases; bases outside gene matches: 4. The CDR3 region has the DNA TGTGCCAGCAGTTTATTTGGACAGGGGGCCGACGAGCAGTACTTC. Amino acid sequence: CASSLFGQGADEQYF.

This rearrangement joins TRBV7-9 to TRBJ2-5; D gene unclear. V was pared by 4 bases and J by 3 bases, with 12 bases between. The CDR3 length is 14 residues. The germline CDR1 and CDR2 sequences are SEHNR and FQNEAQ (reference sequence). CDR3 region: CASSSTRGKETQYF. DNA for the CDR3: TGTGCCAGCAGCTCGACCCGAGGAAAAGAGACCCAGTACTTC.

The V gene is TRBV5-1, the J gene TRBJ2-7; weak D call: TRBD1 (6 bases). This CDR3 is 13 amino acids long. The ends were cut back, 7 bases at V and 1 base at J, with 12 bases in the middle. Germline loops: CDR1 SGHRS, CDR2 YFSETQ. CDR3 in amino acids: CASGTQGSYEQYF. In DNA form, the CDR3 reads TGCGCCAGCGGAACTCAGGGGTCCTACGAGCAGTACTTC.